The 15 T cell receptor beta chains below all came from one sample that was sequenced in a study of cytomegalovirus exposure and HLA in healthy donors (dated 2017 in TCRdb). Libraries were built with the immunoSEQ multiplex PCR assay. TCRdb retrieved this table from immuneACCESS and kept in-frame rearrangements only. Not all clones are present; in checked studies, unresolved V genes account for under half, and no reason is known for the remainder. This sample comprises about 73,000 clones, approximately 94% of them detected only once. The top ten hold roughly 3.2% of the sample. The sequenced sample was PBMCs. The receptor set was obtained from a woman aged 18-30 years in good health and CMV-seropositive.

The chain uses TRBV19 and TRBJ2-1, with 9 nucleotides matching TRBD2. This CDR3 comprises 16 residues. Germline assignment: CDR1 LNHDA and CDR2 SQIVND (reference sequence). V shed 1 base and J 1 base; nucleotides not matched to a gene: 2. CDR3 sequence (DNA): TGTGCCAGTAGTATAGGCGGGGGGGCATCCTACAATGAGCAGTTCTTC. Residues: CASSIGGGASYNEQFF.

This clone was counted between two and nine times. In nucleotides, the CDR3 is TGCGCCAGCAGCAAGGACAGGGGGCACGAGCAGTACTTC. It is translated as CASSKDRGHEQYF. J is TRBJ2-7 and V is TRBV5-1, with 11 bases that match TRBD1. The V gene end was trimmed by 4 bases and the J gene end by 5 bases; junction bases not matched to a gene: 2. Germline CDR1 and CDR2: SGHRS and YFSETQ. This CDR3 is built from 13 residues.

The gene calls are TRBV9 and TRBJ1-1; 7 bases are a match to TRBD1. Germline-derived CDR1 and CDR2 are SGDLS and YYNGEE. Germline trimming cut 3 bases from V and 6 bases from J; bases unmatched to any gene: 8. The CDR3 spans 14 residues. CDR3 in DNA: TGTGCCAGCAGCGGGACAGGTTGGTCGTCTGAAGCTTTCTTT. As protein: CASSGTGWSSEAFF.

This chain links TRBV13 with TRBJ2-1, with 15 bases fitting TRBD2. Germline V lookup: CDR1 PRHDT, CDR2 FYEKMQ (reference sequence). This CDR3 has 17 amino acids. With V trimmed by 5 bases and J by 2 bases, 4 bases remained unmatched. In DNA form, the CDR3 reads TGTGCCAGCAGCACGGGACTAGCGGGGGGTCCCTACAATGAGCAGTTCTTC. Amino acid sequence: CASSTGLAGGPYNEQFF. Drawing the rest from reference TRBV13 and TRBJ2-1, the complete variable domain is AAGVIQSPRHLIKEKRETATLKCYPIPRHDTVYWYQQGPGQDPQFLISFYEKMQSDKGSIPDRFSAQQFSDYHSELNMSSLELGDSALYFCASSTGLAGGPYNEQFFGPGTRLTVL.

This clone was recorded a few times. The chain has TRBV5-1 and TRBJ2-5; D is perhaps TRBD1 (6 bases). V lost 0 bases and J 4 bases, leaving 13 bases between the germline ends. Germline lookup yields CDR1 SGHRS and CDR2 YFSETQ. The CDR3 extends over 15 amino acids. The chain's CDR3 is CASSLAQGSSETQYF. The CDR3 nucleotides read TGCGCCAGCAGCTTGGCCCAGGGGTCGTCAGAGACCCAGTACTTC.

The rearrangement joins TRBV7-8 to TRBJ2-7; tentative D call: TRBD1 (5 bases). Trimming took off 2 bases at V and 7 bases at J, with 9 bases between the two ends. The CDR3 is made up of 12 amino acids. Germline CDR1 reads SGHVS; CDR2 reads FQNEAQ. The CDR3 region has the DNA TGTGCCAGCAGCTTATCCAGGGCGGAGCAGTACTTC. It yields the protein CASSLSRAEQYF. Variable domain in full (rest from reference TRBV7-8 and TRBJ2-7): GAGVSQSPRYKVAKRGQDVALRCDPISGHVSLFWYQQALGQGPEFLTYFQNEAQLDKSGLPSDRFFAERPEGSVSTLKIQRTQQEDSAVYLCASSLSRAEQYFGPGTRLTVT.

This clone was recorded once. CDR3 in DNA: TGTGCCAGCAGCTCCTTAGAGACCCAGTACTTC. This translates into CASSSLETQYF. The J gene is TRBJ2-5, the V gene TRBV11-2; no reliable D call. This CDR3 comprises 11 residues. Germline lookup yields CDR1 SGHAT and CDR2 FQNNGV. V was clipped by 4 bases and J by 4 bases, with 4 bases between them.

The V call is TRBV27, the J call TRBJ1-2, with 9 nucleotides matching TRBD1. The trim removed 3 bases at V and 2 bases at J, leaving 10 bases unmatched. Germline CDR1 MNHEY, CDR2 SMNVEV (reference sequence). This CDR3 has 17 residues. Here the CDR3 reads CASSFWWETGGNYGYTF. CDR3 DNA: TGTGCCAGCAGTTTTTGGTGGGAGACAGGGGGAAACTATGGCTACACCTTC.

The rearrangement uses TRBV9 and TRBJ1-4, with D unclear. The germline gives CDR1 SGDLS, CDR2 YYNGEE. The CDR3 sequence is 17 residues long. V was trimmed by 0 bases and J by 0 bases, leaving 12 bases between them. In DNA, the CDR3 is TGTGCCAGCAGCGTAGACGGGAGAGGGCCAACTAATGAAAAACTGTTTTTT. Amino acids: CASSVDGRGPTNEKLFF.

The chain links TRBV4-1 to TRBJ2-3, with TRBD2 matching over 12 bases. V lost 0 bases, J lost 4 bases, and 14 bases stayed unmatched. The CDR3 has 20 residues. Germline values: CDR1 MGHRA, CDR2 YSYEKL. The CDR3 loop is CASSQDSTSGGRRRADTQYF. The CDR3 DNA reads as TGCGCCAGCAGCCAAGATTCAACTAGCGGGGGGCGGCGGAGGGCAGATACGCAGTATTTT.

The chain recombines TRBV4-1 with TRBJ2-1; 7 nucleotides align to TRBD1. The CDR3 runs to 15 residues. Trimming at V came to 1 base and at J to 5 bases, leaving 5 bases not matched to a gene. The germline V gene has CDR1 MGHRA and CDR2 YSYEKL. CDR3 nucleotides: TGCGCCAGCAGCCAAGTCGGACAGGCACACAATGAGCAGTTCTTC. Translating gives CASSQVGQAHNEQFF.

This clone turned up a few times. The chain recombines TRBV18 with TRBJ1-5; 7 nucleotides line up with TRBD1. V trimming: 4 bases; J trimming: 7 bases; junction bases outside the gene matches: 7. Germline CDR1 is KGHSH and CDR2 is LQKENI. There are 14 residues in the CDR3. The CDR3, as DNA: TGTGCCAGCTCACTACAGGGGTCCCGCCAGCCCCAGCATTTT. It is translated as CASSLQGSRQPQHF.

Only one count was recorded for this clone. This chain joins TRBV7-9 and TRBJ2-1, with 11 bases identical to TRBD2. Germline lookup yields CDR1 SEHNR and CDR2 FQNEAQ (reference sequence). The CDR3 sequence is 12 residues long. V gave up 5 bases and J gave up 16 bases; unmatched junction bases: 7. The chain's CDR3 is CASSTLAGGAFF. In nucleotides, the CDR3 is TGTGCCAGCAGCACCCTAGCGGGAGGCGCCTTCTTC.

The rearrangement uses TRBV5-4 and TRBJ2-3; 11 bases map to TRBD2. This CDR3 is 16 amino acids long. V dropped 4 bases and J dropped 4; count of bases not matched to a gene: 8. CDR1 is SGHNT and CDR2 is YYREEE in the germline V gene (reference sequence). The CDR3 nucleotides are TGTGCCAGCAGCGTACGACTAGCGGGGATGTCAGATACGCAGTATTTT. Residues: CASSVRLAGMSDTQYF.

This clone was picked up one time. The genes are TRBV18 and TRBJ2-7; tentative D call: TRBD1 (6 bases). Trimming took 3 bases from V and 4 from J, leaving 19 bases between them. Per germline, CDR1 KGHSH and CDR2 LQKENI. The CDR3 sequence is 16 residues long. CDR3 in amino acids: CASSPAGTSPSYEQYF. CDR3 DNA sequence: TGTGCCAGCTCACCCGCCGGGACATCCCCTTCTTACGAGCAGTACTTC.